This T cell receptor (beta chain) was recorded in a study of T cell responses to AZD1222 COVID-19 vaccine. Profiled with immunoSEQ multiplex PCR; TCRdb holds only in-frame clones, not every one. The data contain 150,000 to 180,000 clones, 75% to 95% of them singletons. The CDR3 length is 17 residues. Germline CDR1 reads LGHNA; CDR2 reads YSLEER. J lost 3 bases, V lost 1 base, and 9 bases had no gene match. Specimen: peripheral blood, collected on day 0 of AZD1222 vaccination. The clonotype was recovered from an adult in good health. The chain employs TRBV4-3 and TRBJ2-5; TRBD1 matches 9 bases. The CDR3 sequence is CASSQGGTGINKETQYF. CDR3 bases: TGCGCCAGCAGCCAAGGCGGGACAGGGATTAATAAAGAGACCCAGTACTTC.